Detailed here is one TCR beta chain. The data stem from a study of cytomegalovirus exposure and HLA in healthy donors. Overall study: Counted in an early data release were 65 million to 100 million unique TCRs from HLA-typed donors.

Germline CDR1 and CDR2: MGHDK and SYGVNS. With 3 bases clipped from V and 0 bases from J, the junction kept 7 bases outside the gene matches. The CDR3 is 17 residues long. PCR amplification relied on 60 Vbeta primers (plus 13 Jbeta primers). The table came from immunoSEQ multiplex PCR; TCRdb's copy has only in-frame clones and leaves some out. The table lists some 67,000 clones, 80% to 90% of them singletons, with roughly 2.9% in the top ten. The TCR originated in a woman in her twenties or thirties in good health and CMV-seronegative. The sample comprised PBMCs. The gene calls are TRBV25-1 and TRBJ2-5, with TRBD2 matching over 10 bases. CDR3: CASSDQLTSGYQETQYF. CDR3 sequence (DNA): TGTGCCAGCAGTGACCAGCTGACTAGCGGGTACCAAGAGACCCAGTACTTC.